Reported below is one T cell receptor beta chain. Its antigen is as yet unknown. Primers for the PCR totalled 60 Vbeta and 13 Jbeta. Produced via immunoSEQ multiplex PCR; TCRdb's table is partial and in-frame only. This sample carries roughly 90,000 clones, about 88% of them seen once, and the ten largest clones take 2.1%. CDR3 length: 13 residues. Germline V lookup: CDR1 SGHNT, CDR2 YYREEE (reference sequence). V lost 6 bases, J lost 5 bases, and 8 bases stayed unmatched. The entry originates in a study of cytomegalovirus exposure and HLA in healthy donors. Whole-study results and caveats: In an earlier analysis, productive rearrangement rates for most beta V segments clustered near 87% or 30%. V segments that were indistinguishable, TRBV6-2 and TRBV6-3 among them, were omitted from analysis. Most subjects had HLA-A and HLA-B alleles reportedly predicted accurately by TCR beta sequences.

Sequencing input: PBMCs. This TCR derives from a man aged 18-30 years in good health and CMV-seronegative. The rearrangement uses TRBV5-4 and TRBJ2-7; 7 bases line up with TRBD2. Here the CDR3 reads CASKLGGSNEQYF. The CDR3 nucleotides read TGTGCCAGCAAATTAGGCGGGAGTAACGAGCAGTACTTC.